This TCR beta chain came from a study of Graves' ophthalmopathy and Graves' hyperthyroidism. V lost 5 bases and J 7 bases, leaving 15 bases between the germline ends. The CDR3 loop spans 14 amino acids. From germline, CDR1 is MGHDK and CDR2 SYGVNS. Amplification of TCR beta CDR3 regions used RNA transcripts. First-round RT-PCR with HTBI primers preceded a second-round multiplex PCR. MiXCR was run by TCRdb on the multiplex PCR reads, yielding one entry per CDR3 protein. The sample consists of around 1.1 million distinct CDR3 sequences, about 40% of them appearing once. The chain carries TRBV25-1 and TRBJ1-5; tentative D call: TRBD1 (5 bases). The receptor was derived from an adult man with Graves' hyperthyroidism. What was sequenced was peripheral blood or thyroid tissue (not recorded which). CDR3 bases: TGTGCCAGCAGTAACACAGGTTCGGGGCAGCCCCAGCATTTT. Its translation: CASSNTGSGQPQHF. The variable domain in full, completed from reference TRBV25-1 and TRBJ1-5, reads EADIYQTPRYLVIGTGKKITLECSQTMGHDKMYWYQQDPGMELHLIHYSYGVNSTEKGDLSSESTVSRIRTEHFPLTLESARPSHTSQYLCASSNTGSGQPQHFGDGTRLSIL.